Listed below are T cell receptor beta chains from one sample, sequenced in a study of cytotoxic CD8 clonotypes in ibrutinib-treated CLL. Profiling relied on immunoSEQ multiplex PCR, and the TCRdb table lists in-frame clones only, not all of them. The data contain 30,000 to 40,000 clones, approximately 69% of them seen just once; the ten biggest clones take up roughly 25%. The material sequenced was PBMCs, taken before ibrutinib treatment. The receptor source for this set is a human donor with chronic lymphocytic leukemia. Both conserved end residues are part of each CDR3. Each record gives: clone size, J gene, D gene, V gene, CDR3 DNA, CDR3 protein. The D gene is left open where the match is weak. The size of a clone is reported for some rows only, either as once, few or many, or as a class for expanded clones.

>.|TRBJ2-2|.|TRBV6-4
TGTGCCAGCAGTCCACAGGTCACCGGGGAGCTGTTTTTT
CASSPQVTGELFF
>few|TRBJ1-1|TRBD1|TRBV18
TGTGCCAGCTCAGAGGGGGCTCGGAACACTGAAGCTTTCTTT
CASSEGARNTEAFF
>once|TRBJ1-2|.|TRBV12-5
TGTGCTAGTGACCGACCGGGACTCAACTATGGCTACACCTTC
CASDRPGLNYGYTF
>.|TRBJ1-3|.|TRBV7-2
TGTGCCAGTTCGGTGGGAGGAAACACCATATATTTT
CASSVGGNTIYF
>few|TRBJ2-7|TRBD1|TRBV10-3
TGTGCCATAAGGGAGACCGGGACAGGGCCCGCCGAGCAGTACTTC
CAIRETGTGPAEQYF
>.|TRBJ2-1|TRBD1|TRBV6-5
TGTGCCAGCAGTTACTATGGGACAGGTTACAATGAGCAGTTCTTC
CASSYYGTGYNEQFF
>.|TRBJ1-6|TRBD1|TRBV6-6
TGTGCCAGCAGCTCCGGACAGGTCCGTAATTCACCCCTCCACTTT
CASSSGQVRNSPLHF
>.|TRBJ2-7|.|TRBV19
TGTGCCAGGGCGATCTACGAGCAGTACTTC
CARAIYEQYF
>medium-sized|TRBJ1-1|.|TRBV11-2
TGTGCCAGCAGCTTAGGTGGGAACACTGAAGCTTTCTTT
CASSLGGNTEAFF
>few|TRBJ1-6|.|TRBV4-1
TGCGCCAGCAGCCAAGATATTACAGGACAGAGGACCTCTAAGACGGGTTCACCCCTCCACTTT
CASSQDITGQRTSKTGSPLHF
>.|TRBJ2-7|TRBD2|TRBV19
TGTGCCAGTACTAGCGGAAATACCTACGAGCAGTACTTC
CASTSGNTYEQYF
>.|TRBJ2-2|.|TRBV5-1
TGCGCCAGCAGCTTGGTGGCCGGGACCTCGAACACCGGGGAGCTGTTTTTT
CASSLVAGTSNTGELFF
>once|TRBJ2-3|.|TRBV5-1
TGCGCCAGCAGCTTGGATCGAAACTCCGCAGATACGCAGTATTTT
CASSLDRNSADTQYF
>many|TRBJ1-3|.|TRBV15
TGTGCCACCAGCAGAGATTTGGGGGACGGAAACACCATATATTTT
CATSRDLGDGNTIYF
>.|TRBJ1-1|.|TRBV7-2
TGTGCCAGCAGCTTCCTAATGGGGGAGGGTTTGTTCGCTTTCTTT
CASSFLMGEGLFAFF
>.|TRBJ2-5|TRBD1|TRBV27
TGTGCCAGCAGTTTCGGGGCTATCGGGACAGGGGTTTTAGGAGAGACCCAGTACTTC
CASSFGAIGTGVLGETQYF
>medium-sized|TRBJ1-5|.|TRBV27
TGTGCCAGCAGTTTGTATTTTCGTAGCAATCAGCCCCAGCATTTT
CASSLYFRSNQPQHF
>.|TRBJ1-4|.|TRBV18
TGTGCCAGCTCACCCTCAACTAATGAAAAACTGTTTTTT
CASSPSTNEKLFF
>few|TRBJ2-1|.|TRBV25-1
TGTGCCAGCAGTGAATTTAGTTATACAATGGTGGAGCAGTTCTTC
CASSEFSYTMVEQFF
>.|TRBJ2-1|TRBD2|TRBV2
TGTGCCAGCAGTGAAGCGCTTCTAGCGGGAGTGGACAATGAGCAGTTCTTC
CASSEALLAGVDNEQFF
>.|TRBJ1-5|.|TRBV7-2
TGTGCCAGCAGCTCGACGGAAAGACAGCCCCAGCATTTT
CASSSTERQPQHF
>.|TRBJ2-3|.|TRBV28
TGTGCCAGCAGGCTCATGGGCAGCCAGGATACGCAGTATTTT
CASRLMGSQDTQYF
>.|TRBJ2-7|TRBD1|TRBV7-9
TGTGCCAGCAGCTTGGGACAGGGGGGCGAGCAGTACTTC
CASSLGQGGEQYF
>.|TRBJ2-2|.|TRBV11-2
TGTGCCAGCAGCTTTATCAGGGATCCCACCGGGGAGCTGTTTTTT
CASSFIRDPTGELFF
>.|TRBJ2-5|TRBD2|TRBV4-3
TGCGCCAGCAGCCAAGTTACTAGCGACGGCGGGACCCAGTACTTC
CASSQVTSDGGTQYF
>.|TRBJ1-1|.|TRBV11-3
TGTGCCAGCAGCTTTAAGATGAACACTGAAGCTTTCTTT
CASSFKMNTEAFF
>.|TRBJ2-2|.|TRBV6-1
TGTGCCAGCGTGGGGGACTCCGGGGAGCTGTTTTTT
CASVGDSGELFF
>.|TRBJ1-1|.|TRBV9
TGTGCCAGCAGCGTAGTCTCCTGGTTCGACACTGAAGCTTTCTTT
CASSVVSWFDTEAFF
>.|TRBJ2-7|TRBD2|TRBV5-6
TGTGCCAGCAGCCCGATCGGGACTAGCGGGACCTACGAGCAGTACTTC
CASSPIGTSGTYEQYF
>many|TRBJ2-7|.|TRBV9
TGTGCCAGCAGCCCGGCCGGGAGCTCCTACGAGCAGTACTTC
CASSPAGSSYEQYF
>.|TRBJ2-3|TRBD1|TRBV5-1
TGCGCCAGCAGCGTCAATCATAAAGGGACAGGGGTTGGAGATACGCAGTATTTT
CASSVNHKGTGVGDTQYF
>.|TRBJ1-1|.|TRBV5-1
TGCGCCAGCAGCAGGGGAAGAACTGAAGCTTTCTTT
CASSRGRTEAFF
>.|TRBJ2-2|.|TRBV7-9
TGTGCCAGCAGCACAAGGGAGACCACCGGGGAGCTGTTTTTT
CASSTRETTGELFF
>.|TRBJ2-7|.|TRBV7-2
TGTGCCAGCAGCTTAGAAGGCGTCTACGAGCAGTACTTC
CASSLEGVYEQYF
>.|TRBJ1-1|.|TRBV12-5
TGTGCTAGTGCCGACAGTGAAGCTTTCTTT
CASADSEAFF
>.|TRBJ2-5|.|TRBV29-1
TGCAGCGTTGATCGGGAGACCCAGTACTTC
CSVDRETQYF
>once|TRBJ1-2|.|TRBV30
TGTGCCTGGAGTAAGAGTGACAGTTCTAAGGGCTACACCTTC
CAWSKSDSSKGYTF
>.|TRBJ2-3|TRBD1|TRBV5-1
TGCGCCAGCAGCCGCGGACAGGGCACAGATACGCAGTATTTT
CASSRGQGTDTQYF
>.|TRBJ1-4|.|TRBV7-9
TGTGCCAGCAGCAATCAGAGGAAATTGGGCGAAAAACTGTTTTTT
CASSNQRKLGEKLFF
>.|TRBJ1-5|.|TRBV29-1
TGCAGCGTTGAAGTAGGGTGGGATCAGCCCCAGCATTTT
CSVEVGWDQPQHF
>.|TRBJ2-5|TRBD2|TRBV7-9
TGTGCCAGCAGCTTAGCGGGGCTAGCGGGAGGCCACCAAGAGACCCAGTACTTC
CASSLAGLAGGHQETQYF
>few|TRBJ2-2|.|TRBV19
TGTGCCAGTAGTATTTCGGGGAACACCGGGGAGCTGTTTTTT
CASSISGNTGELFF
>few|TRBJ1-1|.|TRBV28
TGTGCCAGCAGAAACTCAGGGCGCAGAGAAGCTTTCTTT
CASRNSGRREAFF